This T cell receptor beta chain was captured by sequencing in a study of T cells in women clearing cervical HPV infection. CDR1 is KGHDR, CDR2 SFDVKD, per germline. J was trimmed by 3 bases and V by 6 bases; bases with no gene match: 7. The CDR3 runs 15 residues. A remark on this clone: The read ends 3 residues early relative to the CDR3; the germline J gene fills the gap.

Each participant carried one incident cervical HPV16 infection only. Here immunoSEQ multiplex PCR was the method, and the copy in TCRdb shows in-frame clones only, minus some. This listing includes about 20,000 clones. The V gene is TRBV24-1, the J gene TRBJ2-3; 8 nucleotides match TRBD2. The sequence derives from a woman between 18 and 69 years old with a cervical HPV16 infection that either progressed to CIN3+ or cleared (not recorded which). The sample taken for sequencing was blood buffy coat. The DNA read from the CDR3 is TGTGCCACCAGTCGGGGGGGAGAGGGAACAGATACG. Encoded protein: CATSRGGEGTDT. The entire CDR3 protein is CATSRGGEGTDTQYF.